The sequence of this TCR beta chain was determined in a study of STAT5B mutations in CD4+ large granular lymphocyte leukemia. As concerns this clone: Antigen specificity is unknown. At one end, the junction sequence differs from germline, possibly due to a read error.

The survey-level immunoSEQ assay was used. This table comes from immunoSEQ multiplex PCR, and its TCRdb copy is limited to in-frame clones, with some not included. The sample has 30,000 to 40,000 clones, 87% seen once. Germline V lookup: CDR1 LGHNT, CDR2 FRNRAP. The CDR3 spans 14 residues. Whole-study findings and limits: Patient CD4-sorted repertoires stayed more clonal than healthy ones after leukemic-clone removal. Compared with healthy controls (2/35), patient top clones favored TRBV06 (8/27).

The chain is built from TRBV12-5 and TRBJ1-1, with D perhaps TRBD1 (5 bases). The source of this sequence is a human donor in good health. The sequenced material came from CD4+ T cells from blood buffy coats. As DNA, the CDR3 is TGTGCTAGTGGCTTGGGGGTCGGGAACACTGAAGCTTTCTTT. It specifies CASGLGVGNTEAFF.